One and the same sample provided the 3 T cell receptor beta chains below, sequenced in a study of blood T cell repertoires in COVID-19. Profiled with immunoSEQ multiplex PCR; TCRdb holds only in-frame clones, not every one. This table holds 60,000 to 80,000 clones, approximately 81% found once. Input material: peripheral blood. Receptors originate from a man aged 50 or older with active COVID-19.

V gene TRBV5-6 combines with J gene TRBJ2-5; 7 bases are shared with TRBD2. Germline CDR1 and CDR2: SGHDT and YYEEEE. Losses at the gene ends were 4 bases for V and 7 bases for J; bases not matched to a gene: 10. This CDR3 has 14 amino acids. CDR3 sequence (DNA): TGTGCCAGCAGCCCCGACGGGGGGTTTGGGACCCAGTACTTC. Amino acids: CASSPDGGFGTQYF.

This clone has only a few counts. This chain uses TRBV7-6 with TRBJ2-5, with a tentative D call TRBD1 (5 bases). CDR3 length: 16 amino acids. V lost 1 base, J lost 1 base, and 13 bases lay in between. Germline CDR1 SGHVS, CDR2 FNYEAQ. CDR3 region: CASSLGQGALQETQYF. The CDR3 nucleotides are TGTGCCAGCAGCTTAGGGCAGGGCGCGCTCCAAGAGACCCAGTACTTC. The full variable domain, in which reference TRBV7-6 and TRBJ2-5 provide the parts outside the CDR3, is GAGVSQSPRYKVTKRGQDVALRCDPISGHVSLYWYRQALGQGPEFLTYFNYEAQQDKSGLPNDRFSAERPEGSISTLTIQRTEQRDSAMYRCASSLGQGALQETQYFGPGTRLLVL.

The CDR3 coding sequence is TGTGCCAGCAGTTATTTCGGGGATGAGCAGTTCTTC. Amino acid sequence: CASSYFGDEQFF. The chain links TRBV2 to TRBJ2-1, with D possibly TRBD2 on 5 matching bases. V shed 5 bases and J shed 8 bases, with 10 bases lying between them. Germline assignment: CDR1 SNHLY and CDR2 FYNNEI. The CDR3 contains 12 residues.